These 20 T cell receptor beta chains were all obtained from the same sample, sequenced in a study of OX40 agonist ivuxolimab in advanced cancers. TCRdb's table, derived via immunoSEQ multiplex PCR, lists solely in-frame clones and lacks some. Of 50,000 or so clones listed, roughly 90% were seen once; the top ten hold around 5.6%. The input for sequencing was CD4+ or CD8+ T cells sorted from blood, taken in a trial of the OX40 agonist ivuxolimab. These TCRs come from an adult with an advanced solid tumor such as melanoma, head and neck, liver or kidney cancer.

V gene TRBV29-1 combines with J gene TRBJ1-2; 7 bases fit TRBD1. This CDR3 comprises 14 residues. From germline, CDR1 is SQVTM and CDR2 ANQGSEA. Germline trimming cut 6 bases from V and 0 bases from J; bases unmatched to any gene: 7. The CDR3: CSVGTDSANYGYTF. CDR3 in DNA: TGCAGCGTCGGGACAGATTCCGCTAACTATGGCTACACCTTC.

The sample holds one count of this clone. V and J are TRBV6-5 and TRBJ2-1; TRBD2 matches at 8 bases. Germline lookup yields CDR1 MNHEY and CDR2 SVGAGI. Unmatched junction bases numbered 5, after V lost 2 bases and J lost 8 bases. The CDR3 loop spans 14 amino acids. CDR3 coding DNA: TGTGCCAGCAGTTACGGAGCGGGAGTCCATGAGCAGTTCTTC. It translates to CASSYGAGVHEQFF.

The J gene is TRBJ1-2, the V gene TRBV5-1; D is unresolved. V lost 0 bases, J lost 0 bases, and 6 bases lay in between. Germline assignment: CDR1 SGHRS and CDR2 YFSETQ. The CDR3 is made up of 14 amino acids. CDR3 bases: TGCGCCAGCAGCTTGGATCTGACTAACTATGGCTACACCTTC. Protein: CASSLDLTNYGYTF.

CDR3 nucleotide sequence: TGTGCCAGTAGTATGGGACAGCCAAATCAGCCCCAGCATTTT. Protein product: CASSMGQPNQPQHF. The rearrangement joins TRBV19 to TRBJ1-5, with 7 bases matching TRBD1. The CDR3 spans 14 residues. Germline CDR1 and CDR2: LNHDA and SQIVND (reference sequence). V was pared by 3 bases and J by 4 bases, with 3 bases of the junction left unmatched.

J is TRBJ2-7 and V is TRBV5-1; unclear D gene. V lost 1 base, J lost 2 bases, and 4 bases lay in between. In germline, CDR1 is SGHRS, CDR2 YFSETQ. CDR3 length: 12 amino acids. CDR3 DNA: TGCGCCAGCAGCTTGCGTCCCTACGAGCAGTACTTC. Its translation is CASSLRPYEQYF.

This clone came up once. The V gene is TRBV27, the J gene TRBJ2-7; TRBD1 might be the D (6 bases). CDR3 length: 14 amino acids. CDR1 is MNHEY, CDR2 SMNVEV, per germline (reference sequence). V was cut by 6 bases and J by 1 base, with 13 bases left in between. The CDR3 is CASRTRGPSYEQYF. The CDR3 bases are TGTGCCAGCAGGACCAGGGGCCCTTCCTACGAGCAGTACTTC.

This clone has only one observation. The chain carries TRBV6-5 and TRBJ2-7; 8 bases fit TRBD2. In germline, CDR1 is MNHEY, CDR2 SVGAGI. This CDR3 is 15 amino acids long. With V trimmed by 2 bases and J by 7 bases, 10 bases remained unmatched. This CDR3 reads CASSYQRGVAGEQYF. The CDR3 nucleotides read TGTGCCAGCAGTTACCAACGGGGGGTAGCGGGAGAGCAGTACTTC.

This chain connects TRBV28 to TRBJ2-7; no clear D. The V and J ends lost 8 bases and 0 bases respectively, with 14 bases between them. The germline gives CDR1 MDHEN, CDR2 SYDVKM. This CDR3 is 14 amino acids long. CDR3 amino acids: CASGSGLISYEQYV. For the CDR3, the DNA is TGTGCCAGCGGCTCCGGGCTGATCTCCTACGAGCAGTACGTC.

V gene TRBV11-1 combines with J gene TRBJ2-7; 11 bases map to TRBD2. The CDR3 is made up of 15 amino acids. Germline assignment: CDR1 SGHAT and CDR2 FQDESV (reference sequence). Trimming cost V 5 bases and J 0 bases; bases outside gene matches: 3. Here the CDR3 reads CASSTTSGSSYEQYF. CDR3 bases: TGTGCCAGCAGCACTACTAGCGGGAGCTCCTACGAGCAGTACTTC.

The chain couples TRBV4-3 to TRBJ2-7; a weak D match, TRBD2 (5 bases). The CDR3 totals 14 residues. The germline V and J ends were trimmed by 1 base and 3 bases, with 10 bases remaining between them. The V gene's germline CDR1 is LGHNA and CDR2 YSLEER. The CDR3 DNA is TGCGCCAGCAGCCAAGGCCTAGCCGGCTACGAGCAGTACTTC. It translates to CASSQGLAGYEQYF.

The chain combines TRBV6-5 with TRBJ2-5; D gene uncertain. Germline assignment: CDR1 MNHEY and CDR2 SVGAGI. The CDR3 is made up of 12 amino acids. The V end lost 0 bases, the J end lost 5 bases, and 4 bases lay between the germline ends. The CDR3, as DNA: TGTGCCAGCAGTTACTCCGGGGAGACCCAGTACTTC. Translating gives CASSYSGETQYF.

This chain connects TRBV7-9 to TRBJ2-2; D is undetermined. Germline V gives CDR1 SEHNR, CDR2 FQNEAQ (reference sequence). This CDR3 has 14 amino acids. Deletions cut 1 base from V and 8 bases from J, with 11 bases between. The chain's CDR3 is CASSLEVAAGELFF. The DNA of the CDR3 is TGTGCCAGCAGCTTAGAGGTGGCGGCGGGGGAGCTGTTTTTT.

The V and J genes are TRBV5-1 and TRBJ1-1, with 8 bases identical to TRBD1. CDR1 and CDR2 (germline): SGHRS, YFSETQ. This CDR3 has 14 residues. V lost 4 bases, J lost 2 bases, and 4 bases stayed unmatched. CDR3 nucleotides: TGCGCCAGCAGCCTACAGGGGGTAAACACTGAAGCTTTCTTT. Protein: CASSLQGVNTEAFF.

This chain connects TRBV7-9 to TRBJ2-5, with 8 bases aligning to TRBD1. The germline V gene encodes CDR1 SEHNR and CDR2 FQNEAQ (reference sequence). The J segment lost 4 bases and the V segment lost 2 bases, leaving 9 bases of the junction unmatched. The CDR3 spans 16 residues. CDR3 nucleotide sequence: TGTGCCAGCAGCTTATTTCCAGGGGGCGCCTCAGAGACCCAGTACTTC. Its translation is CASSLFPGGASETQYF.

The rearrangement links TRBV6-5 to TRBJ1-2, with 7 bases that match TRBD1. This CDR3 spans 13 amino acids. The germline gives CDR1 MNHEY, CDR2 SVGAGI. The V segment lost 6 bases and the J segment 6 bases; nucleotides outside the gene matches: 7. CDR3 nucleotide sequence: TGTGCCAGCAGCCTCTCGACAGGGAATGGCTACACCTTC. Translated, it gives CASSLSTGNGYTF.

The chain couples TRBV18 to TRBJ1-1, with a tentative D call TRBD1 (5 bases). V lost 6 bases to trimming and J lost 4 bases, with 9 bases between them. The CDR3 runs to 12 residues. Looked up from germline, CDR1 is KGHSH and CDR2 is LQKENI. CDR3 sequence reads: CASSLDSTEAFF. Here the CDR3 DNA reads TGTGCCAGCTCTCTTGACAGCACTGAAGCTTTCTTT.

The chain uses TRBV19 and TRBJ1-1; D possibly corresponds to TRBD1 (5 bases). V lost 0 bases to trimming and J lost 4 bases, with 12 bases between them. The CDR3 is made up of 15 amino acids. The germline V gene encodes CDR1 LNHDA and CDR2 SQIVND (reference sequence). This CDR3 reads CASSIDRGSGTEAFF. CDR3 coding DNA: TGTGCCAGTAGTATAGACCGGGGCTCCGGCACTGAAGCTTTCTTT.

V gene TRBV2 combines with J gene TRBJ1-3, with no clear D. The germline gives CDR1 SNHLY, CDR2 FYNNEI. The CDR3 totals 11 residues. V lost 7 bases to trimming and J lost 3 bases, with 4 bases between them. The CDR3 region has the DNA TGTGCCAGCATATATGGAAACACCATATATTTT. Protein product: CASIYGNTIYF. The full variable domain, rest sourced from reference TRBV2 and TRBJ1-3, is EPEVTQTPSHQVTQMGQEVILRCVPISNHLYFYWYRQILGQKVEFLVSFYNNEISEKSEIFDDQFSVERPDGSNFTLKIRSTKLEDSAMYFCASIYGNTIYFGEGSWLTVV.

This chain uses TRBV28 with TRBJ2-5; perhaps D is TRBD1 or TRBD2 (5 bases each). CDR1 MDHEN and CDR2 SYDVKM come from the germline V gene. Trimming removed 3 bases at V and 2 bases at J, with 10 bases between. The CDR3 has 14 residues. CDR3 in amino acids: CASSFEGPQETQYF. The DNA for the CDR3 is TGTGCCAGCAGTTTTGAGGGGCCTCAAGAGACCCAGTACTTC.

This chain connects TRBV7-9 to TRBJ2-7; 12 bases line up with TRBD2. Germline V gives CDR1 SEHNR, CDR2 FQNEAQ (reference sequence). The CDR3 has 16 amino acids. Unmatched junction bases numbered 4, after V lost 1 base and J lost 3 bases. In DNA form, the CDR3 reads TGTGCCAGCAGCTTAGAGGCACTAGCGGGGGGCTACGAGCAGTACTTC. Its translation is CASSLEALAGGYEQYF.